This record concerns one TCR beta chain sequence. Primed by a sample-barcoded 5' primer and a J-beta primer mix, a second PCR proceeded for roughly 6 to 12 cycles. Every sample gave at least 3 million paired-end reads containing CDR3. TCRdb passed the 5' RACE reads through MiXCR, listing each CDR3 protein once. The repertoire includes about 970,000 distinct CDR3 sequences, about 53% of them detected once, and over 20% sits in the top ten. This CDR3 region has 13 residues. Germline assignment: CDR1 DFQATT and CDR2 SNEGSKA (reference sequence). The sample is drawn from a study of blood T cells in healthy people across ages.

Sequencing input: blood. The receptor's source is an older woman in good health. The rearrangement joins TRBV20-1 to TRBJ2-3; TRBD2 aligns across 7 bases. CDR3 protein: CRWAGEGTDTQYF. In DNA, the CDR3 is TGCAGGTGGGCGGGAGAGGGCACAGATACGCAGTATTTT.